The 31 T cell receptor beta chains below come from one sample, sequenced in a study of cytomegalovirus exposure and HLA in healthy donors. PCR used 60 Vbeta primers and 13 Jbeta primers. Clones were read by immunoSEQ multiplex PCR, and TCRdb kept only the in-frame ones, dropping some. The repertoire holds 150,000 to 200,000 clones, with 79% as singletons. What was sequenced was PBMCs. The receptors were sampled from a woman aged 50 to 60 in good health and CMV-seronegative.

This clone was picked up a small number of times. The rearrangement uses TRBV5-1 and TRBJ2-1; 7 positions match TRBD2. J gave up 6 bases and V 4 bases, and 10 bases lay outside the gene matches. This CDR3 is built from 15 residues. Per germline, CDR1 SGHRS and CDR2 YFSETQ. This CDR3 reads CASSGGEGIINEQFF. As DNA, the CDR3 is TGCGCCAGCAGCGGCGGGGAGGGCATTATCAATGAGCAGTTCTTC.

The J gene is TRBJ2-1, the V gene TRBV5-1, with TRBD1 matching over 9 bases. The V gene end was trimmed by 4 bases and the J gene end by 2 bases; junction bases not matched to a gene: 4. CDR1 SGHRS and CDR2 YFSETQ come from the germline V gene. The CDR3 is 15 residues long. The CDR3 bases are TGCGCCAGCAGCCCTGACAGGGGGACCTACAATGAGCAGTTCTTC. Translating it yields CASSPDRGTYNEQFF.

The rearrangement joins TRBV5-1 to TRBJ1-4; D unclear. The V end lost 4 bases, the J end lost 0 bases, and 13 bases lay between the germline ends. The CDR3 runs 16 residues. CDR1 is SGHRS, CDR2 YFSETQ, per germline. The CDR3 DNA is TGCGCCAGCAGCGCCGAAACACGCCCAACTAATGAAAAACTGTTTTTT. As protein: CASSAETRPTNEKLFF.

The chain joins TRBV5-6 to TRBJ2-7; 7 bases are a match to TRBD1. The CDR3 loop spans 14 amino acids. The V and J ends lost 2 bases and 1 base, in that order; junction bases with no gene match: 3. Germline V CDR1 and CDR2: SGHDT, YYEEEE. CDR3 sequence (DNA): TGTGCCAGCAGCTTCGGACAGGATTCCTACGAGCAGTACTTC. This sequence encodes CASSFGQDSYEQYF.

The rearrangement links TRBV4-3 to TRBJ2-3; D is unresolved. Trimming shortened V by 5 bases and J by 6 bases, and 12 bases separated the two germline ends. CDR3 size: 13 residues. Germline values: CDR1 LGHNA, CDR2 YSLEER. Written as DNA, the CDR3 is TGCGCCAGCAGCTCGCGAGCGACTGATACGCAGTATTTT. This sequence encodes CASSSRATDTQYF.

The rearrangement uses TRBV29-1 and TRBJ2-6, with D possibly TRBD2 on 5 matching bases. The CDR3 runs to 14 residues. V lost 5 bases to trimming and J lost 4 bases, with 12 bases between them. Germline CDR1 SQVTM, CDR2 ANQGSEA. The CDR3 sequence is CSVFGGPGANVLTF. CDR3 DNA: TGCAGCGTTTTCGGCGGGCCCGGGGCCAACGTCCTGACTTTC.

The chain uses TRBV18 and TRBJ1-4; the match to TRBD1 covers 9 bases. There are 14 residues in the CDR3. With 3 bases clipped from V and 6 bases from J, the junction kept 2 bases outside the gene matches. Germline V gives CDR1 KGHSH, CDR2 LQKENI. The CDR3 bases are TGTGCCAGCTCACCTGGACAGGGGCATGAAAAACTGTTTTTT. Translated: CASSPGQGHEKLFF.

This clone has only a few counts. The genes are TRBV4-1 and TRBJ1-4; D is unclear. This CDR3 region has 15 residues. Germline V CDR1 and CDR2: MGHRA, YSYEKL. V shed 0 bases and J shed 13 bases, with 18 bases lying between them. Here the CDR3 reads CASSQDSRSPGRLFF. CDR3 nucleotides: TGCGCCAGCAGCCAAGATTCGAGGAGCCCCGGGAGACTGTTTTTT.

The V and J genes are TRBV5-6 and TRBJ2-7; possibly TRBD1 for D (5 bases). The CDR3 runs to 13 residues. V dropped 2 bases and J dropped 5 bases, with 11 bases sitting between them. Germline CDR1 and CDR2: SGHDT and YYEEEE. CDR3 amino acids: CASSFPGNNEQYF. In nucleotides, the CDR3 is TGTGCCAGCAGCTTCCCAGGGAACAACGAGCAGTACTTC. Full variable domain (outside the CDR3, taken from reference TRBV5-6 and TRBJ2-7): DAGVTQSPTHLIKTRGQQVTLRCSPKSGHDTVSWYQQALGQGPQFIFQYYEEEERQRGNFPDRFSGHQFPNYSSELNVNALLLGDSALYLCASSFPGNNEQYFGPGTRLTVT.

V usage is TRBV1 and J usage is TRBJ2-3; TRBD1 was called by the table and not checked on the DNA. TRBV1 is a known pseudogene. This CDR3 has 15 residues. This CDR3 is CTSSQEQGQTDTQYF. The CDR3 nucleotides are TGCACCAGCAGCCAAGAACAGGGACAGACAGATACGCAGTATTTT.

This chain connects TRBV27 to TRBJ1-2; D unclear. The CDR3 covers 14 residues. Germline V gives CDR1 MNHEY, CDR2 SMNVEV (reference sequence). V lost 4 bases to trimming and J lost 8 bases, with 17 bases between them. Here the CDR3 reads CASSSPTRSWGYTF. The CDR3 coding sequence is TGTGCCAGCAGTTCCCCGACCCGGAGTTGGGGCTACACCTTC.

This chain uses TRBV28 with TRBJ1-5; 10 bases align to TRBD1. Trimming cost V 10 bases and J 1 base; bases outside gene matches: 4. In germline, CDR1 is MDHEN, CDR2 SYDVKM. The CDR3 consists of 14 residues. The CDR3 here is CATRQGASNQPQHF. Written as DNA, the CDR3 is TGTGCCACCCGACAGGGGGCCAGCAATCAGCCCCAGCATTTT.

The chain recombines TRBV5-8 with TRBJ2-4, with D possibly TRBD2 on 5 matching bases. V gave up 4 bases and J gave up 3 bases, with 11 bases separating them. The germline V gene has CDR1 SGHTS and CDR2 YDEGEE. The CDR3 is made up of 14 amino acids. The CDR3 region is CASSPGLVKNIQYF. The CDR3, as DNA: TGTGCCAGCAGCCCGGGGTTGGTCAAAAACATTCAGTACTTC.

This clone was picked up one time. In nucleotides, the CDR3 is TGTGCCAGCAGCCAACCGGGGGGAGGCACTGAAGCTTTCTTT. It codes for CASSQPGGGTEAFF. The V and J genes are TRBV28 and TRBJ1-1, with D possibly TRBD1 on 5 matching bases. Germline CDR1 is MDHEN and CDR2 is SYDVKM. Trimming took off 6 bases at V and 4 bases at J, with 15 bases between the two ends. This CDR3 has 14 amino acids.

This rearrangement joins TRBV13 to TRBJ1-1, with D perhaps TRBD1 (5 bases). V lost 3 bases to trimming and J lost 5 bases, with 16 bases between them. The CDR3 is 15 residues long. Germline CDR1 is PRHDT and CDR2 is FYEKMQ (reference sequence). The CDR3, as DNA: TGTGCCAGCAGCTTCCCGATGGGGGGGAGGACTGAAGCTTTCTTT. Translating gives CASSFPMGGRTEAFF.

The rearrangement joins TRBV28 to TRBJ1-1, with TRBD1 as a possible D gene (5 bases). CDR3 size: 16 residues. V was cut by 3 bases and J by 4 bases, with 18 bases left in between. From germline, CDR1 is MDHEN and CDR2 SYDVKM. The CDR3 spells CASSLGVGTPATEAFF. The DNA of the CDR3 is TGTGCCAGCAGTTTGGGGGTTGGGACTCCTGCCACTGAAGCTTTCTTT.

This chain connects TRBV7-6 to TRBJ1-5; D uncertain. Germline V CDR1 and CDR2: SGHVS, FNYEAQ. The CDR3 sequence is 13 residues long. Trimming removed 5 bases from V and 0 bases from J, with 5 bases in between. CDR3 nucleotides: TGTGCCAGCAGCCCAGGTAGCAATCAGCCCCAGCATTTT. Translation gives CASSPGSNQPQHF.

The chain carries TRBV27 and TRBJ1-1, with a possible D match to TRBD1 (6 bases). With 5 bases removed from V and 7 bases from J, the gap between germline ends came to 11 bases. Germline values: CDR1 MNHEY, CDR2 SMNVEV (reference sequence). The CDR3 loop spans 12 amino acids. The CDR3 DNA is TGTGCCAGCAGTCAGACAGGTTGTGAAGCTTTCTTT. This translates into CASSQTGCEAFF.

A single count supports this clone. The chain joins TRBV6-6 to TRBJ1-1, with D perhaps matching TRBD1 (5 bases). Looked up from germline, CDR1 is MNHNY and CDR2 is SVGAGI (reference sequence). The CDR3 has 14 residues. Trimming pared 6 bases from V and 7 bases from J, leaving 18 bases between. The CDR3 loop is CASSPVGGSGEAFF. The DNA for the CDR3 is TGTGCCAGCAGCCCCGTGGGGGGTTCTGGTGAAGCTTTCTTT.

V and J are TRBV5-1 and TRBJ2-7; a possible D gene is TRBD1 (6 bases). Trimming took off 0 bases at V and 3 bases at J, with 13 bases between the two ends. CDR3 length: 15 residues. Germline V gene sequence: CDR1 SGHRS, CDR2 YFSETQ. The CDR3 sequence: CASSLAAGVVYEQYF. The CDR3 bases are TGCGCCAGCAGCTTGGCGGCAGGGGTAGTCTACGAGCAGTACTTC.

This clone has only a few counts. The chain employs TRBV4-1 and TRBJ2-5, with 9 bases that match TRBD1. This CDR3 is built from 15 residues. The V gene's germline CDR1 is MGHRA and CDR2 YSYEKL. V gave up 0 bases and J gave up 5 bases; unmatched junction bases: 4. CDR3 loop: CASSQDGTGSETQYF. The CDR3 region has the DNA TGCGCCAGCAGCCAAGATGGGACAGGGTCCGAGACCCAGTACTTC.

The chain couples TRBV27 to TRBJ2-3; 8 nucleotides agree with TRBD2. The germline V gene has CDR1 MNHEY and CDR2 SMNVEV (reference sequence). The CDR3 length is 16 residues. Trimming took 5 bases from V and 3 from J; bases not matched to a gene: 10. In DNA form, the CDR3 reads TGTGCCAGCAGTATACGGGGGGGCCTTTTGACAGATACGCAGTATTTT. Its protein product is CASSIRGGLLTDTQYF.

This rearrangement joins TRBV11-2 to TRBJ2-7; D is perhaps TRBD2 (6 bases). CDR1 SGHAT and CDR2 FQNNGV come from the germline V gene. V gave up 1 base and J gave up 0 bases, with 10 bases separating them. The CDR3 is made up of 15 amino acids. This CDR3 reads CASSLVAGFSYEQYF. CDR3 coding DNA: TGTGCCAGCAGCTTAGTTGCGGGGTTCTCCTACGAGCAGTACTTC.

The chain couples TRBV5-8 to TRBJ2-1; 8 positions agree with TRBD2. CDR3 length equals 14 residues. Germline trimming cut 3 bases from V and 1 base from J; bases unmatched to any gene: 0. The germline gives CDR1 SGHTS, CDR2 YDEGEE. The CDR3: CASSSGGSYNEQFF. CDR3 coding DNA: TGTGCCAGCAGCTCGGGGGGGTCCTACAATGAGCAGTTCTTC.

The rearrangement uses TRBV29-1 and TRBJ1-1; TRBD1 might be the D (6 bases). Germline-derived CDR1 and CDR2 are SQVTM and ANQGSEA. The CDR3 has 13 amino acids. V lost 7 bases, J lost 4 bases, and 16 bases lay in between. CDR3 sequence reads: CSARGGPGTEAFF. The CDR3 DNA sequence: TGCAGCGCCCGCGGGGGGCCGGGCACTGAAGCTTTCTTT.

The chain uses TRBV13 and TRBJ2-3, with 8 bases matching TRBD1. This CDR3 spans 16 amino acids. J gave up 2 bases and V 4 bases, and 8 bases lay outside the gene matches. Germline CDR1 and CDR2: PRHDT and FYEKMQ (reference sequence). The CDR3 protein is CASSSRDRTYTDTQYF. In DNA form, the CDR3 reads TGTGCCAGCAGCTCCCGGGACAGGACGTACACAGATACGCAGTATTTT.

This chain joins TRBV15 and TRBJ2-3, with 9 bases identical to TRBD2. With V trimmed by 9 bases and J by 2 bases, 12 bases remained unmatched. Germline V gene sequence: CDR1 LNHNV, CDR2 YYDKDF (reference sequence). This CDR3 has 16 amino acids. CDR3: CATRGGLAGPTDTQYF. In nucleotides, the CDR3 is TGTGCCACTCGGGGGGGGCTAGCGGGACCCACAGATACGCAGTATTTT.

This chain uses TRBV5-1 with TRBJ2-7; 7 bases line up with TRBD2. Germline V CDR1 and CDR2: SGHRS, YFSETQ. There are 15 residues in the CDR3. The junction had 3 bases not matched to a gene; V was cut back by 0 bases and J by 0 bases. This CDR3 is CASSLVAGDSYEQYF. DNA for the CDR3: TGCGCCAGCAGCTTGGTTGCGGGAGACTCCTACGAGCAGTACTTC.

The count of this clone is one. This chain links TRBV6-1 with TRBJ2-1, with 7 bases that match TRBD2. CDR1 and CDR2 from the germline V gene are MNHNS and SASEGT. V dropped 0 bases and J dropped 8; count of bases not matched to a gene: 4. The CDR3 loop spans 14 amino acids. This CDR3 reads CASSEAGRIDEQFF. The CDR3 region has the DNA TGTGCCAGCAGTGAAGCCGGGAGGATCGATGAGCAGTTCTTC.

The J gene is TRBJ1-2, the V gene TRBV4-3, with unresolved D. Per the germline V gene, CDR1 is LGHNA and CDR2 is YSLEER. This CDR3 is 15 amino acids long. The germline V and J ends were trimmed by 0 bases and 4 bases, with 12 bases remaining between them. In DNA, the CDR3 is TGCGCCAGCAGCCAAGATGAGGCTTGGGTCTATGGCTACACCTTC. Its translation: CASSQDEAWVYGYTF.

A note on this clone: The junction shows a germline mismatch at one end, possibly a read error. The chain is built from TRBV7-2 and TRBJ1-6; D is undetermined. Germline V gives CDR1 SGHTA, CDR2 FQGNSA. The CDR3 sequence is 12 residues long. The CDR3 spells CASGTTWSPPHF. Written as DNA, the CDR3 is TGTGCCAGCGGCACCACCTGGTCACCCCCCCACTTT.